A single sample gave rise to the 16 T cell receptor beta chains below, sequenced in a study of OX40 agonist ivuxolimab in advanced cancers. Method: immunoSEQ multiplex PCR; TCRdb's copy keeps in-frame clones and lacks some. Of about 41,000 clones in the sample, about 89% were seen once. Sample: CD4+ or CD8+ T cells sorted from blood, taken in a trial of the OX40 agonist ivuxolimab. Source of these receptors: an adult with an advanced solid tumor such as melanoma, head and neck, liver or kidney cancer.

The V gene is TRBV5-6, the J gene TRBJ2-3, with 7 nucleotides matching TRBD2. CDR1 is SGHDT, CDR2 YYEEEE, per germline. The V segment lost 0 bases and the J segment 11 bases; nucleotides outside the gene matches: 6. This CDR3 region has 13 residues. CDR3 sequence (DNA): TGTGCCAGCAGCTTGGCCGGGGGACTAATGCAGTATTTT. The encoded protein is CASSLAGGLMQYF.

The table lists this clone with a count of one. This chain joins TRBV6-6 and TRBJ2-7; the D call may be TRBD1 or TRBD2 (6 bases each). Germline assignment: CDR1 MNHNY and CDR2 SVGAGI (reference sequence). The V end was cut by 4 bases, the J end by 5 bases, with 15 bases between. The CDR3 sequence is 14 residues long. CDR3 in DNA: TGTGCCAGCAGTTCCAGGAGGGGGACCAACGAGCAGTACTTC. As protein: CASSSRRGTNEQYF.

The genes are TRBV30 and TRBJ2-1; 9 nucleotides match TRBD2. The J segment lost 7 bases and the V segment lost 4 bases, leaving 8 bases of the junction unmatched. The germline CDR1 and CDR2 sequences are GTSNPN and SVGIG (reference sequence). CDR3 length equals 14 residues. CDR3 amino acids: CAWNRIAGVNEQFF. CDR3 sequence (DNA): TGTGCCTGGAATAGAATAGCGGGAGTGAATGAGCAGTTCTTC.

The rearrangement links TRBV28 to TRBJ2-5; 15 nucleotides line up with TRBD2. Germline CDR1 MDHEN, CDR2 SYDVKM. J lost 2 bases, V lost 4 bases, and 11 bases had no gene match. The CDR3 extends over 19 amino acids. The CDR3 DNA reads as TGTGCCAGCAGTTCGTCCGGACTAGCGGGAGGGGTCATGCAAGAGACCCAGTACTTC. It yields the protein CASSSSGLAGGVMQETQYF.

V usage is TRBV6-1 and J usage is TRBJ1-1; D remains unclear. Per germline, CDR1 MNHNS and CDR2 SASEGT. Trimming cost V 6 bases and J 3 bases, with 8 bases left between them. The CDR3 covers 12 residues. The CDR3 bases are TGTGCCAGCAGGTCACTGTACACTGAAGCTTTCTTT. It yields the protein CASRSLYTEAFF.

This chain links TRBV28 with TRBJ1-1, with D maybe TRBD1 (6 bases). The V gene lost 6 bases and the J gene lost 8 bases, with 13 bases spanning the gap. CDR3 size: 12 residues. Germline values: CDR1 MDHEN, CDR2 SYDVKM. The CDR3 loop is CASSPGGAEAFF. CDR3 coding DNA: TGTGCCAGCAGCCCGGGGGGGGCCGAAGCTTTCTTT.

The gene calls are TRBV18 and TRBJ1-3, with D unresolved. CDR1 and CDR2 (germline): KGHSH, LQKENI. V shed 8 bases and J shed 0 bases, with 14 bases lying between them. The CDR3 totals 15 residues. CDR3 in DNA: TGTGCCAGCCACAAATACGCCGCCTCTGGAAACACCATATATTTT. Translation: CASHKYAASGNTIYF.

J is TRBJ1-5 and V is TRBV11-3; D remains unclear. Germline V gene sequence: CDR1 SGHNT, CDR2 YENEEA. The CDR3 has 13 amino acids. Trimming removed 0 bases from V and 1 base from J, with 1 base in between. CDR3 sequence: CASSLDSNQPQHF. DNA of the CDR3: TGTGCCAGCAGCTTAGACAGCAATCAGCCCCAGCATTTT.

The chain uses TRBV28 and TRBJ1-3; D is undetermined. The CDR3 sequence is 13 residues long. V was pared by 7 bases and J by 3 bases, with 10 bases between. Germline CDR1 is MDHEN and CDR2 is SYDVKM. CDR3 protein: CASINGVGNTIYF. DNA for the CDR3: TGTGCCAGCATTAACGGGGTTGGAAACACCATATATTTT.

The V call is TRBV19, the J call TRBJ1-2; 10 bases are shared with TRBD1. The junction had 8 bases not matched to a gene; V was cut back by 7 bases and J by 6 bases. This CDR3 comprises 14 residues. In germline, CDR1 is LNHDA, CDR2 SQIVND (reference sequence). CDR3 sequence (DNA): TGTGCCAGTACCACTGGACAGGGGGTAGATGGCTACACCTTC. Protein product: CASTTGQGVDGYTF.

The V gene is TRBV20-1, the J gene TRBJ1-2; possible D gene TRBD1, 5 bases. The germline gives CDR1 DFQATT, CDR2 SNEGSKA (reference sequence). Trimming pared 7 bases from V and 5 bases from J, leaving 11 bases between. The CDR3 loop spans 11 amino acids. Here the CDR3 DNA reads TGCAGTGTAAGAGGGGTATATGGCTACACCTTC. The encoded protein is CSVRGVYGYTF.

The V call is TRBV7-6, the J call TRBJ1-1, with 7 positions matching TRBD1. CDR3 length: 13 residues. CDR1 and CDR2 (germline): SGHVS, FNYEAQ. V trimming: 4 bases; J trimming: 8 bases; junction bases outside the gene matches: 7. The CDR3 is CASSSKQGKEAFF. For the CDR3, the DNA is TGTGCCAGCAGCTCGAAACAGGGGAAGGAAGCTTTCTTT.

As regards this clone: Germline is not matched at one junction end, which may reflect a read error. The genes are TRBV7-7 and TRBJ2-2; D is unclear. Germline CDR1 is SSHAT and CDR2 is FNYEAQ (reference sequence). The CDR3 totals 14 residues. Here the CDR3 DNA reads TGTGCTAGCAGCCTCCGACAGAACACCGGGGAGCTGTTTTTT. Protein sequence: CASSLRQNTGELFF.

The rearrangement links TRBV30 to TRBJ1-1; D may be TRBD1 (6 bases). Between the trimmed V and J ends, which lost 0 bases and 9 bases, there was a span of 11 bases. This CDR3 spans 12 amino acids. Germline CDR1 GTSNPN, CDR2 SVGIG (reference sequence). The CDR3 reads CAWSVLDRQAFF. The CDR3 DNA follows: TGTGCCTGGAGTGTACTGGACAGACAAGCTTTCTTT. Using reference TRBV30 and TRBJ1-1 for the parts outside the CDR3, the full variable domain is SQTIHQWPATLVQPVGSPLSLECTVEGTSNPNLYWYRQAAGRGLQLLFYSVGIGQISSEVPQNLSASRPQDRQFILSSKKLLLSDSGFYLCAWSVLDRQAFFGQGTRLTVV.

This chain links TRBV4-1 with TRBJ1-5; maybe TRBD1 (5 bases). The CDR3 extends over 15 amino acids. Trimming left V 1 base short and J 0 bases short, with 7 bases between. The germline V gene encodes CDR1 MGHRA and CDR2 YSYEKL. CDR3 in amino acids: CASSQGQYSNQPQHF. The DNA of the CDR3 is TGCGCCAGCAGCCAAGGACAGTATAGCAATCAGCCCCAGCATTTT.

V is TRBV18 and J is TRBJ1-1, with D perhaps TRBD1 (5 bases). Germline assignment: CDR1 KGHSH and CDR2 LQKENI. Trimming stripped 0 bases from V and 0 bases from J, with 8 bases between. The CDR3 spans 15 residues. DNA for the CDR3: TGTGCCAGCTCACCACCCGAGACAGTGAACACTGAAGCTTTCTTT. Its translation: CASSPPETVNTEAFF.